The clone carrying this T cell receptor (beta chain) turned up a few times. These data are taken from a study of regulatory T cells in long-lasting Graves disease. Arm-PCR with iRepertoire HTBI primers amplified the CDR3 regions for these TCR beta libraries. Per the original methods: The samples included around 65 TRBV and some 15 TRBJ segments. Via MiXCR, TCRdb re-called the multiplex PCR reads, giving one row per CDR3 protein. The V and J calls shown here were made by TCRdb, not taken from the authors' results. The sample includes 430,000 or so distinct CDR3 sequences, roughly 23% of them seen just once. Germline V gene lookup returns CDR1 DFQATT and CDR2 SNEGSKA (reference sequence). The ends were cut back, 2 bases at V and 4 bases at J, with 15 bases in the middle. The length of the CDR3 is 15 residues. Time point denoted: persistent/refractory GD, antithyroid drugs over 5 years with positive TRAb. The TCR library was prepared using RNA isolated from PBMCs. The EDTA tubes were filled with 8 to 9.5 milliliters of drawn peripheral blood.

This TCR derives from a female donor with Graves disease. Sample: peripheral blood mononuclear cells (PBMCs), taken when the disease was refractory, from a patient treated with antithyroid drugs. The rearrangement uses TRBV20-1 and TRBJ1-5; D is unresolved. In nucleotides, the CDR3 is TGCAGTGCTAGATGGGGAGGGAATGGGAATCAGCCCCAGCATTTT. Its protein is CSARWGGNGNQPQHF.